This record covers a single TCR beta chain. These data belong to a study of blood T cell repertoires in COVID-19. The CDR3 contains 16 residues. V lost 1 base and J 7 bases, leaving 17 bases between the germline ends. CDR1 and CDR2 from the germline V gene are SGHTA and FQGNSA. Per the study methods: From reference gene primer amplification, estimates of nucleated cell counts were derived. Libraries were prepared by immunoSEQ multiplex PCR; TCRdb keeps only in-frame clonotypes and omits some of them. Clonal size and the V and J genes are those of that table, whereas D and trimming came from the DNA. This table has roughly 68,000 clones, around 90% appearing once.

The sequenced sample consisted of peripheral blood. This chain joins TRBV7-2 and TRBJ2-1, with D uncertain. The sequence came from a human donor in a cohort sampled during active COVID-19. CDR3 sequence reads: CASSLEPARLGNEQFF. The DNA for the CDR3 is TGTGCCAGCAGCTTAGAGCCGGCCCGCCTCGGGAATGAGCAGTTCTTC.